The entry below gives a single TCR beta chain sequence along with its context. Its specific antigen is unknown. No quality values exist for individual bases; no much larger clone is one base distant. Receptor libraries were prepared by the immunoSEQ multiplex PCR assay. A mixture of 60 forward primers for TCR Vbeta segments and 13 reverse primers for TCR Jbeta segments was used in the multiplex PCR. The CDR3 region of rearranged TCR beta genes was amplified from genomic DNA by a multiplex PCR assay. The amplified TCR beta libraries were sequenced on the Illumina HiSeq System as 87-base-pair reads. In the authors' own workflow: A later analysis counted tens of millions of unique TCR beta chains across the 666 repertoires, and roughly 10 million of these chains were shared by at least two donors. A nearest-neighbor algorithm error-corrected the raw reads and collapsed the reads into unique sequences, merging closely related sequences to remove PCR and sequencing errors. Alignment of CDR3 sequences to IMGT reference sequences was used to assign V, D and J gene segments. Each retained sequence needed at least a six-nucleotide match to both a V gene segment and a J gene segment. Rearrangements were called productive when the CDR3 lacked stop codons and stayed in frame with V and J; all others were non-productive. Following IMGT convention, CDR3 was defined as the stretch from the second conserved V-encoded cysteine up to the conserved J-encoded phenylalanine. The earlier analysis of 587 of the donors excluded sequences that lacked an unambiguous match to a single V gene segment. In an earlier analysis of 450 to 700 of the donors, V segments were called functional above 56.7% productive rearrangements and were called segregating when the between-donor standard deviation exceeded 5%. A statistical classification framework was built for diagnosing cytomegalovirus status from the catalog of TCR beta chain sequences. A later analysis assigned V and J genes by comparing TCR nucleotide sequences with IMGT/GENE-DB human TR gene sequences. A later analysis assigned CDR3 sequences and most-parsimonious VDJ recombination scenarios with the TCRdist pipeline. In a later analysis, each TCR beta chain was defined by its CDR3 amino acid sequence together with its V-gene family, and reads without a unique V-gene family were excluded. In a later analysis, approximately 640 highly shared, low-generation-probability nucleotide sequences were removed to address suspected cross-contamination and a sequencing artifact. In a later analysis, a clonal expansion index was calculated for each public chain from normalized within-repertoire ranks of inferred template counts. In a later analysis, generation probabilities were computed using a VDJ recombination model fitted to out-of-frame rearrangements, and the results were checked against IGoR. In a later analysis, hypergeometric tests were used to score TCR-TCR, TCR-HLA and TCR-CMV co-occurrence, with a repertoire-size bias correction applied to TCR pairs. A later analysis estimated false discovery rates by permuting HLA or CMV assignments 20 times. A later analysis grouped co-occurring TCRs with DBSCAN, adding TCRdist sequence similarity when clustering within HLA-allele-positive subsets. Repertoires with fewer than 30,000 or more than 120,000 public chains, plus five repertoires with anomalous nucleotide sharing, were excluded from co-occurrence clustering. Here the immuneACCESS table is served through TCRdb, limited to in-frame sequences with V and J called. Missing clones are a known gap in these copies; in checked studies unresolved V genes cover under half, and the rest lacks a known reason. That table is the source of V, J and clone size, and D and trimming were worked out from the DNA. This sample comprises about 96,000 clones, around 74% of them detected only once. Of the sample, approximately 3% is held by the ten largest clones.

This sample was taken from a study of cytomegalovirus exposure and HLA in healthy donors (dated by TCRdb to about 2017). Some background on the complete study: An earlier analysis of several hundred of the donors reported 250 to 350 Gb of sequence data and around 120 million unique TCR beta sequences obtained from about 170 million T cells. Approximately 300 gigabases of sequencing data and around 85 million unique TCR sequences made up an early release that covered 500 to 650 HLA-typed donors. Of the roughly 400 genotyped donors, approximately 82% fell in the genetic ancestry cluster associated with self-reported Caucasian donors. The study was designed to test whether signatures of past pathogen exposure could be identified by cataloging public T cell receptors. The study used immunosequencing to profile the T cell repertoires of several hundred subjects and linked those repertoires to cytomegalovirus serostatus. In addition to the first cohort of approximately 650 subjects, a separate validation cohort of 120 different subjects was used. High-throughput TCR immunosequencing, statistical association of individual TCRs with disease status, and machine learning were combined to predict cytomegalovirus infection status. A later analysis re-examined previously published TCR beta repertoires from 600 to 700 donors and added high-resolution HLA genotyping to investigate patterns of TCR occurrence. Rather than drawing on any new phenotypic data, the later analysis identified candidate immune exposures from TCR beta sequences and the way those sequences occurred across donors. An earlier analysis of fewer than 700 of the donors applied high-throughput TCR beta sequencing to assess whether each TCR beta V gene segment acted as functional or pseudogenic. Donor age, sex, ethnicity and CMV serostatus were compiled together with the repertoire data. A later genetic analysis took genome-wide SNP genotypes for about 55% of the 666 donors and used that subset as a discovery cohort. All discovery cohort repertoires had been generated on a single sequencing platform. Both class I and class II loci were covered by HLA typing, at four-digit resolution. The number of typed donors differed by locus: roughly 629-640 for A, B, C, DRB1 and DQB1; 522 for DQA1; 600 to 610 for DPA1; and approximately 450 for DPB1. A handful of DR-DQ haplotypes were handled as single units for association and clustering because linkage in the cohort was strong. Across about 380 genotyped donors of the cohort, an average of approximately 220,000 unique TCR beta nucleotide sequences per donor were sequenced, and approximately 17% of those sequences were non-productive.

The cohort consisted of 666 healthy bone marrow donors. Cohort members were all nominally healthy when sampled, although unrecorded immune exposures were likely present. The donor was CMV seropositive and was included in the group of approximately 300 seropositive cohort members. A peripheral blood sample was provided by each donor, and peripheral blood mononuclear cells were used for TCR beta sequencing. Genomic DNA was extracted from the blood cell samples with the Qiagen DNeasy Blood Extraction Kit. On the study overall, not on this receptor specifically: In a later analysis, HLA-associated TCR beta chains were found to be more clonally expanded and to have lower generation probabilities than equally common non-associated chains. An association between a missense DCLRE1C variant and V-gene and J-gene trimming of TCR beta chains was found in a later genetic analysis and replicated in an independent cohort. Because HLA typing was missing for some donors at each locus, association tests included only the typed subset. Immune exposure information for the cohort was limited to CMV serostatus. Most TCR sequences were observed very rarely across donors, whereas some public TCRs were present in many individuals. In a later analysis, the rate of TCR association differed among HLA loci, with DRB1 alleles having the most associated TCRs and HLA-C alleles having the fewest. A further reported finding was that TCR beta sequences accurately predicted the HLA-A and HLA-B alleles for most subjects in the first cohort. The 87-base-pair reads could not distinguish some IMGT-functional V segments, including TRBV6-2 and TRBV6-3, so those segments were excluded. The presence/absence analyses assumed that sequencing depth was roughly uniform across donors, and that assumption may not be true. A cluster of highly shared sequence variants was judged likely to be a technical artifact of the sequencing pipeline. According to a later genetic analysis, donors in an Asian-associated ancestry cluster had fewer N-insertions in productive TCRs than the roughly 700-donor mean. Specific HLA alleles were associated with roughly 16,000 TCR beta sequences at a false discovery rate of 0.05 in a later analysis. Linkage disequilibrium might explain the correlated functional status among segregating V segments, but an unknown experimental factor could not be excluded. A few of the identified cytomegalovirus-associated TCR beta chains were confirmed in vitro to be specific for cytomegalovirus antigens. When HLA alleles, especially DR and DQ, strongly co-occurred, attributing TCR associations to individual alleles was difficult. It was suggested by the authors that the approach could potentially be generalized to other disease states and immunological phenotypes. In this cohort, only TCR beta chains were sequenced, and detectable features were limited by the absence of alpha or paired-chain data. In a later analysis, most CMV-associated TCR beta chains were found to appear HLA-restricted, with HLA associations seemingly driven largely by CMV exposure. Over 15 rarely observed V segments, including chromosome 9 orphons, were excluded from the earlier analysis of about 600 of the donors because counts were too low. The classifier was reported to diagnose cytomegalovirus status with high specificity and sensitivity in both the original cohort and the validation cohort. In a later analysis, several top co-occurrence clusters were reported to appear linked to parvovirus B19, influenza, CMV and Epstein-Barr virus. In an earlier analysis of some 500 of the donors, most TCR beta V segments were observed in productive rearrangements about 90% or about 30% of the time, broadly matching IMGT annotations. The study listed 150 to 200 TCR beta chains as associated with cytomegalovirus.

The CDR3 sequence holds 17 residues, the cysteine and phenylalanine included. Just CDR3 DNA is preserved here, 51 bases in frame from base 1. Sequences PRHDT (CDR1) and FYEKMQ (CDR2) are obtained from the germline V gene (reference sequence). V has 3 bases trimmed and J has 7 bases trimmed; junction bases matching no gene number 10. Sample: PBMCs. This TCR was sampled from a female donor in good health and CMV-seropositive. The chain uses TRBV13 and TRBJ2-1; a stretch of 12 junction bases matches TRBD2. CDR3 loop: CASSLPRLAGDRNEQFF. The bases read TGTGCCAGCAGCTTGCCCAGACTAGCGGGGGATAGGAATGAGCAGTTCTTC.